The entry below gives a single T cell receptor (beta chain) sequence along with its context. This clone was seen once. Its antigen is still unknown. There are no base qualities to consult, and no much larger clone falls within one base. Sample time point, as interpreted from the label and publication: cycle 4 day 1 (C4D1), after less than seven weeks of nivolumab. Every trial patient had relapsed following autologous stem cell transplantation, and prior brentuximab vedotin exposure was what differed among cohorts A, B and C. A Miltenyi CD4+ T cell isolation kit was used for magnetic negative selection to purify CD4+ T cells from thawed PBMCs. A total of around 60 patients with relapsed/refractory classical Hodgkin lymphoma made up the trial cohort, and each patient's best overall response was complete response, partial response or progressive disease. Trial patients were treated with single-agent nivolumab in the multi-cohort phase II CheckMate 205 trial. An independent review committee assessed best overall response by applying the 2007 International Working Group response criteria. Trial PBMCs were collected immediately before nivolumab initiation (C1D1) and during therapy at cycle 2 day 1 and cycle 4 day 1. Peripheral blood was collected in 8 mL Vacutainer Cell Preparation Tubes, from which PBMCs were isolated by centrifugation and then cryopreserved. Purified CD4+ and CD8+ fractions were prepared only for cases with an additional available PBMC sample. Magnetically labelled cells were depleted on LS columns in a quadroMACS separator, and the flow-through was collected as the purified fraction.

Genomic DNA was isolated using the Qiagen DNeasy kit from unsorted PBMCs as well as from negatively selected CD4+ and CD8+ fractions. TCR beta CDR3 regions were subjected to amplification by immunoSEQ multiplex PCR with primers that anneal to V and J segments. A synthetic immune receptor repertoire was used to minimize amplification bias, and any residual bias was removed computationally once sequencing was done. The published analysis was carried out like this. Repertoire diversity was quantified as the Shannon entropy index using custom Python scripts. Unsorted, CD4+ and CD8+ repertoires were examined separately, except in combined analyses, for which CD4+ and CD8+ sequences were merged in silico. A clone counted as expanded when the clone's frequency after treatment rose at least 2-fold relative to C1D1, and clones undetected at baseline were given a pseudocount of 0.5. Singleton clones were defined as clones with 0 or 1 copy at C1D1, and non-singleton clones were defined as clones with 2 or more copies. Clones expanded in unsorted samples were labelled as CD4+, CD8+ or unknown by matching protein sequences in sorted samples from the same patient. Wilcoxon tests were applied to paired samples to test diversity changes from C1D1 to C4D1. In its TCRdb copy, this immuneACCESS table keeps in-frame sequences only and misses some clones. Where compared with another copy, unresolved V genes explain less than half of these, and the others have no known cause. V and J calls and clone size come straight from that table; D and trimming were deduced from the DNA. Within this sample are around 37,000 clones, with roughly 92% of them counted one time only. Jointly, the top ten make up 0.25% to 0.35% of the sample.

This entry comes from a study of PD-1 blockade in classical Hodgkin lymphoma (dated by TCRdb to the early 2020s). Notes on the research overall: Nivolumab dosing was 3 mg/kg intravenously every 2 weeks, continuing until either disease progression or unacceptable toxicity. The study used TCR beta sequencing and CyTOF to define a peripheral blood immune signature of response to PD-1 blockade in classical Hodgkin lymphoma.

The investigation overall reported the following: Trial patients achieving complete response had baseline diversity similar to newly diagnosed patients, whereas partial responders and progressors had significantly lower diversity. Patients starting nivolumab less than 1 year after ASCT had lower diversity and were excluded from later analyses to avoid confounding by immune reconstitution. CD4+ but not CD8+ TCR diversity rose significantly by C4D1 (p=0.0027 vs p=0.16), most apparent in complete responders (p=0.02). Baseline TCR diversity was reported as lower in newly diagnosed patients than in healthy donors, and lower still in relapsed/refractory patients. The study was limited to a single clinical trial cohort, and causes of repertoire differences, possibly disease activity or prior therapy, remained undefined.

The TCR comes from a human donor with classical Hodgkin lymphoma. The source material was CD4+ T cells from blood, sampled before the fourth cycle of nivolumab.

The DNA sequence is TGTGCCAGCAGCCGAGCTACCGCCTACGAGCAGTACTTC. Translated, it reads CASSRATAYEQYF. This sequence uses TRBV7-2 and TRBJ2-7; the D gene cannot be named for sure. The CDR3 measures 13 amino acids from cysteine to phenylalanine. Of the read, only the CDR3 DNA is kept; its 39 bases are in frame from base 1. V lost 5 bases and J lost 2 bases; the stretch between them is 10 bases long. CDR1 SGHTA and CDR2 FQGNSA were looked up in the germline V gene.